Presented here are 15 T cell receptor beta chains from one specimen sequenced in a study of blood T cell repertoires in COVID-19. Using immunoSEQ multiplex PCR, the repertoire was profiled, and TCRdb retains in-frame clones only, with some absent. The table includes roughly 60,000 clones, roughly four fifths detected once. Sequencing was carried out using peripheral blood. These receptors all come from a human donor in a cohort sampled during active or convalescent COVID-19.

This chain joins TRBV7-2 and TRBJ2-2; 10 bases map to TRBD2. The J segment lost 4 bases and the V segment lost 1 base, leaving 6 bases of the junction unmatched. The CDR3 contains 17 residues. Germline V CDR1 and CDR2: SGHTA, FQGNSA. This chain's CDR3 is CASSLVTSGAATGELFF. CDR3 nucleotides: TGTGCCAGCAGCTTAGTTACTAGCGGGGCGGCCACCGGGGAGCTGTTTTTT.

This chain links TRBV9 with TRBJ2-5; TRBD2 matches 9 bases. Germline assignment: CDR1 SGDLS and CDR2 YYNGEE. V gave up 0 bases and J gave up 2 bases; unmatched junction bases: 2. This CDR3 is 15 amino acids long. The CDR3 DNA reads TGTGCCAGCAGCGTAGGGACTAGCGAGCAAGAGACCCAGTACTTC. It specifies CASSVGTSEQETQYF.

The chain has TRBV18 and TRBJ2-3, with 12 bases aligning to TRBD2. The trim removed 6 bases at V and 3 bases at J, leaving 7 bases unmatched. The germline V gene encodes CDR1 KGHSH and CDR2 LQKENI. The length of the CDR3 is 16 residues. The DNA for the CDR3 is TGTGCCAGCTCCCGCAACCTAGCGGGGGGGACAGATACGCAGTATTTT. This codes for CASSRNLAGGTDTQYF.

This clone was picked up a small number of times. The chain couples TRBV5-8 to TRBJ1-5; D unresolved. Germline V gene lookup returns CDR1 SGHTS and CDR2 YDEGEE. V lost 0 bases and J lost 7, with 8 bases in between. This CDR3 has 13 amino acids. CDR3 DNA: TGTGCCAGCAGCTTGGGGCTCGAACAGCCCCAGCATTTT. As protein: CASSLGLEQPQHF.

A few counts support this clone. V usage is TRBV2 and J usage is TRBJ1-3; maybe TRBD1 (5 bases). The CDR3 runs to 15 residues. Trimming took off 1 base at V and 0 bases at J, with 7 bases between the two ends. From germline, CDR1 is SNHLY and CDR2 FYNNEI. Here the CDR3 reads CASSEGQFSGNTIYF. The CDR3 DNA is TGTGCCAGCAGTGAAGGACAGTTCTCTGGAAACACCATATATTTT. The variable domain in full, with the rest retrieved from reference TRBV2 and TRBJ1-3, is EPEVTQTPSHQVTQMGQEVILRCVPISNHLYFYWYRQILGQKVEFLVSFYNNEISEKSEIFDDQFSVERPDGSNFTLKIRSTKLEDSAMYFCASSEGQFSGNTIYFGEGSWLTVV.

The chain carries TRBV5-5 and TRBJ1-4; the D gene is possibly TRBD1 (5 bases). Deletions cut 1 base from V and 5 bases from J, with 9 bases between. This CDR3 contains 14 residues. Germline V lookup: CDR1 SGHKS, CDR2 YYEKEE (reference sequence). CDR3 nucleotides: TGTGCCAGCAGCTTGTTAGGGGTCAATGAAAAACTGTTTTTT. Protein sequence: CASSLLGVNEKLFF.

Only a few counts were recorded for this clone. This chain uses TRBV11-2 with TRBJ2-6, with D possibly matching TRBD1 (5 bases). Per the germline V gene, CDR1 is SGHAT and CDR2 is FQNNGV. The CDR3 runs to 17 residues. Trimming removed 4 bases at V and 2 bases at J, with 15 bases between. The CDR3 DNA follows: TGTGCCAGCAGCTCCGAGTTCGGCAGGGCTGGGGCCAACGTCCTGACTTTC. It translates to CASSSEFGRAGANVLTF. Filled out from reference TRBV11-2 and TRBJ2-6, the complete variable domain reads EAGVAQSPRYKIIEKRQSVAFWCNPISGHATLYWYQQILGQGPKLLIQFQNNGVVDDSQLPKDRFSAERLKGVDSTLKIQPAKLEDSAVYLCASSSEFGRAGANVLTFGAGSRLTVL.

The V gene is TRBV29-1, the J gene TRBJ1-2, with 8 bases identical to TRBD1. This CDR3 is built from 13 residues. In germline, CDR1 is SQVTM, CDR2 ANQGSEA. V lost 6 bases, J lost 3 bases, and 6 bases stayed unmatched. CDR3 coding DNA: TGCAGCGTAGACGGACAGGGCCACTATGGCTACACCTTC. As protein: CSVDGQGHYGYTF.

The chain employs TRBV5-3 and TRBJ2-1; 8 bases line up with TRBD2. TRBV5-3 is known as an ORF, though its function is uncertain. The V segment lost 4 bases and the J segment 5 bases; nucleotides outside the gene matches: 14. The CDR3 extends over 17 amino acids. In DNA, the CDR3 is TGTGCCAGAAGCCCCCAGGTTTGGCGGGGGGAGGACAATGAGCAGTTCTTC. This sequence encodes CARSPQVWRGEDNEQFF.

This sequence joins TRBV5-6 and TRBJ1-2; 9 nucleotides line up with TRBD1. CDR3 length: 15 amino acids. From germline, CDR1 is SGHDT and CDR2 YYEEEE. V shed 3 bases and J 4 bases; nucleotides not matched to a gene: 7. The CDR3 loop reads CASSSLQGAGYGYTF. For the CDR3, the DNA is TGTGCCAGCAGCTCCTTACAGGGGGCGGGCTATGGCTACACCTTC.

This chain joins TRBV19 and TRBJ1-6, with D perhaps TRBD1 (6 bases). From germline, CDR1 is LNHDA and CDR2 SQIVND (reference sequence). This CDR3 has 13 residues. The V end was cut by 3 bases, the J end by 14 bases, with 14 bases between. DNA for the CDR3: TGTGCCAGTAGTATCTCCAGGGGAAACGCCCTCCACTTT. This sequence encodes CASSISRGNALHF.

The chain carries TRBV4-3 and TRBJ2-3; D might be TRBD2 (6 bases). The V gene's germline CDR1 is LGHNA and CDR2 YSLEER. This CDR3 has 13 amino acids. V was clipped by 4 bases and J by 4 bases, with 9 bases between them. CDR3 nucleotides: TGCGCCAGCAGCCTTCGGGGGTCAGATACGCAGTATTTT. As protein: CASSLRGSDTQYF.

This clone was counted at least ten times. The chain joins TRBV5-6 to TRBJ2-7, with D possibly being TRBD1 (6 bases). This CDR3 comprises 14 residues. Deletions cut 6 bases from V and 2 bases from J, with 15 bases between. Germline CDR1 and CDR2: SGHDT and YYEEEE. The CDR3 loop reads CASNARQETYEQYF. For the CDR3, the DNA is TGTGCCAGCAATGCGAGACAGGAGACCTACGAGCAGTACTTC.

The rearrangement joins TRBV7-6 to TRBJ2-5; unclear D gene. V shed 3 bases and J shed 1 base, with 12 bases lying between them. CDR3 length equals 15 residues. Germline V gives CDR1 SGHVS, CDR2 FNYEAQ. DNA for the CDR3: TGTGCCAGCAGCTTGACCCGTGGGCTCCAAGAGACCCAGTACTTC. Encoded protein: CASSLTRGLQETQYF. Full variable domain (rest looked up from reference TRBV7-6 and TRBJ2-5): GAGVSQSPRYKVTKRGQDVALRCDPISGHVSLYWYRQALGQGPEFLTYFNYEAQQDKSGLPNDRFSAERPEGSISTLTIQRTEQRDSAMYRCASSLTRGLQETQYFGPGTRLLVL.

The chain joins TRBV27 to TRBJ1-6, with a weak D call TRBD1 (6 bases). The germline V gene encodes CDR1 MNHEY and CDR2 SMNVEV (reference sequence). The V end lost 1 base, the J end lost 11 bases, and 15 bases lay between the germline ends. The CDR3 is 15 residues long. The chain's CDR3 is CASSLYITGKAPLHF. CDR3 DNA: TGTGCCAGCAGTTTATATATCACAGGGAAAGCACCCCTCCACTTT.